This paragraph covers one T cell receptor (beta chain) sequence. Its target is unknown. This sample stems from a study of vaccination effects on CD4 cells after COVID-19. The data were produced by immunoSEQ multiplex PCR, yet TCRdb's version contains in-frame clones alone and is incomplete. The sample has about 43,000 clones; around 80% are singletons. The CDR3 extends over 17 amino acids. Germline V lookup: CDR1 SGHTS, CDR2 YDEGEE. V shed 4 bases and J 0 bases; nucleotides not matched to a gene: 7. Before any sequencing was done, the ViraFEST assay used viral peptide pools to expand antigen-specific CD4+ T cells. With approximately ten days of culture completed, CD4+ T cells were isolated. All vaccine recipients tested negative for nucleocapsid antibodies and had never contracted SARS-CoV-2 infection. Each culture well received about 2 million PBMC. These cells were then cultured in IMDM with about 10 IU/ml IL-2 and 7.5 to 10 ug/ml peptides. Each culture had half its medium swapped for IL-2 medium on days 3 and 7.

The V call is TRBV5-8, the J call TRBJ1-4, with 9 bases aligning to TRBD1. The source is a human donor who received a COVID-19 vaccine. Sequences were derived from CD4+ T cells from PBMCs cultured with SARS-CoV-2 spike peptides, sampled before COVID-19 vaccination. The CDR3 nucleotides read TGTGCCAGCAGCCAAGGGACAGGGAGCACAACTAATGAAAAACTGTTTTTT. Encoded protein: CASSQGTGSTTNEKLFF.